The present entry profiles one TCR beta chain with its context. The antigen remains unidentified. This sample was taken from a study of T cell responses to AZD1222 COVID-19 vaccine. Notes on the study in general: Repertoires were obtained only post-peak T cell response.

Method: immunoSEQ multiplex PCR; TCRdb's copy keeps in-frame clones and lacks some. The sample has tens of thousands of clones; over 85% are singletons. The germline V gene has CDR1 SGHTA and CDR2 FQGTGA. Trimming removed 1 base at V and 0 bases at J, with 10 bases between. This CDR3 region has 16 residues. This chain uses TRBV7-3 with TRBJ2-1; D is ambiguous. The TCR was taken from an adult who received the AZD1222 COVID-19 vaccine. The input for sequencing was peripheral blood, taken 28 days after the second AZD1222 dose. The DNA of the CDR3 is TGTGCCAGCAGCTTAAATGGTGTGGACTCCTACAATGAGCAGTTCTTC. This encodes CASSLNGVDSYNEQFF.